The 19 T cell receptor beta chains in this list originate from one sample, sequenced in a study of T cell repertoires in cytomegalovirus infection. One entry per CDR3 protein results from TCRdb running MiXCR on the reads. Here the sample spans around 340,000 distinct CDR3 sequences, roughly 29% being singletons. Their target antigens are unknown. The input for sequencing was cultured PBMCs, taken from culture after CMV antigen stimulation. The receptors here all came from a human donor in good health (CMV status not recorded). Some clones in this sample may be carry-over from other donors' samples.

This clonotype was picked up many times. J is TRBJ2-2 and V is TRBV12-3 or TRBV12-4; tentatively, D is TRBD1 or TRBD2 (5 bases each). V was pared by 7 bases and J by 2 bases, with 14 bases between. The CDR3 runs to 15 residues. CDR3 in amino acids: CASIRRDDNTGELFF. The CDR3 DNA sequence: TGTGCCAGCATCCGCCGGGACGATAACACCGGGGAGCTGTTTTTT.

This clonotype was counted a few times. The chain joins TRBV18 to TRBJ2-3, with D perhaps matching TRBD1 or TRBD2 (5 bases each). The germline gives CDR1 KGHSH, CDR2 LQKENI. This CDR3 contains 14 residues. Trimming removed 6 bases at V and 3 bases at J, with 13 bases between. This CDR3 reads CASSPPEGTDTQYF. In DNA, the CDR3 is TGTGCCAGCTCCCCCCCCGAGGGGACAGATACGCAGTATTTT.

V gene TRBV7-2 combines with J gene TRBJ2-7; D remains unclear. V lost 5 bases, J lost 3 bases, and 5 bases lay in between. Per germline, CDR1 SGHTA and CDR2 FQGNSA. The CDR3 length is 11 residues. The DNA for the CDR3 is TGTGCCAGCAGCCAAATCTACGAGCAGTACTTC. The encoded protein is CASSQIYEQYF.

This clonotype occurred once. The chain is built from TRBV6-8 and TRBJ2-2, with D perhaps TRBD1 (6 bases). Trimming took 5 bases from V and 0 from J, leaving 13 bases between them. The CDR3 spans 16 residues. The V gene's germline CDR1 is MNHGY and CDR2 SAAAGT. CDR3 amino acids: CASSDPGHPNTGELFF. Here the CDR3 DNA reads TGTGCCAGCAGTGACCCGGGACACCCGAACACCGGGGAGCTGTTTTTT.

The chain couples TRBV20-1 to TRBJ2-7; D remains ambiguous. Germline values: CDR1 DFQATT, CDR2 SNEGSKA (reference sequence). CDR3 size: 12 residues. Trimming shortened V by 0 bases and J by 4 bases, and 7 bases separated the two germline ends. The CDR3 here is CSARESVYEQYF. CDR3 coding DNA: TGCAGTGCTAGAGAATCGGTTTACGAGCAGTACTTC.

This clonotype was counted at least ten times. The chain has TRBV7-2 and TRBJ1-2, with D possibly being TRBD1 (5 bases). Germline lookup yields CDR1 SGHTA and CDR2 FQGNSA. Trimming took 5 bases from V and 3 from J, leaving 10 bases between them. The CDR3 is made up of 13 amino acids. The CDR3, as DNA: TGTGCCAGCAGCCCAGGGAGCTACTATGGCTACACCTTC. This codes for CASSPGSYYGYTF.

This clonotype was counted many times. The chain uses TRBV5-6 and TRBJ2-3; 7 nucleotides match TRBD2. This CDR3 spans 15 amino acids. CDR1 and CDR2 (germline): SGHDT, YYEEEE. The ends lost 6 bases at V and 2 bases at J; junction bases unmatched: 9. In DNA, the CDR3 is TGTGCCAGCACCAACTGGGGGGGGGACACAGATACGCAGTATTTT. It yields the protein CASTNWGGDTDTQYF.

This clonotype has more than one count but fewer than ten. The chain carries TRBV12-3 or TRBV12-4 and TRBJ2-7; D possibly matches TRBD1 or TRBD2 (5 bases each). This CDR3 contains 14 residues. V dropped 5 bases and J dropped 5 bases, with 16 bases sitting between them. The CDR3 DNA reads as TGTGCCAGCAGTCTCAGGGACCTCGGAGACGAGCAGTACTTC. Encoded protein: CASSLRDLGDEQYF.

This chain links TRBV12-3 or TRBV12-4 with TRBJ2-5; D may correspond to TRBD1 or TRBD2 (5 bases each). Trimming took off 3 bases at V and 4 bases at J, with 15 bases between the two ends. The CDR3 runs 15 residues. DNA for the CDR3: TGTGCCAGCAGTTTGCAGGGAGCCCCGGGAGAGACCCAGTACTTC. It specifies CASSLQGAPGETQYF.

The V and J genes are TRBV5-1 and TRBJ2-2; 9 nucleotides line up with TRBD1. The J segment lost 4 bases and the V segment lost 6 bases, leaving 10 bases of the junction unmatched. Per germline, CDR1 SGHRS and CDR2 YFSETQ. This CDR3 comprises 16 residues. For the CDR3, the DNA is TGCGCCAGCACGTTTGGCCTGGGACAGGGCACCGGGGAGCTGTTTTTT. Translation: CASTFGLGQGTGELFF.

This clonotype has only a few counts. The chain couples TRBV11-1 to TRBJ2-1; 7 bases map to TRBD1. Per germline, CDR1 SGHAT and CDR2 FQDESV (reference sequence). There are 16 residues in the CDR3. V was pared by 7 bases and J by 4 bases, with 13 bases of the junction left unmatched. The CDR3 region has the DNA TGTGCCAGCAACCCCCGACAGGGATTCAGGTACAATGAGCAGTTCTTC. Its protein product is CASNPRQGFRYNEQFF.

This clonotype was counted ten times or more. V is TRBV18 and J is TRBJ1-2; D remains unclear. This CDR3 spans 13 amino acids. From germline, CDR1 is KGHSH and CDR2 LQKENI. V was trimmed by 3 bases and J by 2 bases, leaving 7 bases between them. The CDR3 protein is CASSPRDNYGYTF. The CDR3, as DNA: TGTGCCAGCTCACCGCGAGACAACTATGGCTACACCTTC.

This sequence joins TRBV6-1 and TRBJ1-4; the D is unclear. V lost 2 bases, J lost 0 bases, and 10 bases lay in between. The CDR3 loop spans 16 amino acids. Germline CDR1 is MNHNS and CDR2 is SASEGT. CDR3 amino acids: CASSEMAVATNEKLFF. In DNA form, the CDR3 reads TGTGCCAGCAGTGAAATGGCGGTTGCAACTAATGAAAAACTGTTTTTT.

CDR3 nucleotide sequence: TGTGCCAGCAGCCGAATGGCGGGGGCTTCGAATGAGCAGTTCTTC. Translated, it gives CASSRMAGASNEQFF. The chain has TRBV7-2 and TRBJ2-1; TRBD2 might be the D (7 bases). The V end was cut by 5 bases, the J end by 7 bases, with 18 bases between. This CDR3 region has 15 residues. CDR1 is SGHTA, CDR2 FQGNSA, per germline.

J is TRBJ2-7 and V is TRBV7-8; 8 nucleotides match TRBD2. The V gene end was trimmed by 4 bases and the J gene end by 4 bases; junction bases not matched to a gene: 12. Germline-derived CDR1 and CDR2 are SGHVS and FQNEAQ. The CDR3 loop spans 16 amino acids. The CDR3 sequence: CASSSLLKRENYEQYF. CDR3 sequence (DNA): TGTGCCAGCAGCTCCCTCCTCAAGCGGGAGAATTACGAGCAGTACTTC.

The chain links TRBV7-9 to TRBJ1-1, with D possibly TRBD1 on 5 matching bases. Germline CDR1 SEHNR, CDR2 FQNEAQ (reference sequence). The CDR3 is made up of 14 amino acids. V was shortened by 5 bases and J by 2 bases, with 12 bases between the two germline ends. The CDR3 DNA reads as TGTGCCAGCAGCGCGGCGACAGCAAACACTGAAGCTTTCTTT. Protein sequence: CASSAATANTEAFF.

The sample holds one count of this clonotype. The chain is built from TRBV5-4 and TRBJ2-3, with 13 bases that match TRBD2. Germline assignment: CDR1 SGHNT and CDR2 YYREEE (reference sequence). This CDR3 is 16 amino acids long. With V trimmed by 4 bases and J by 0 bases, 2 bases remained unmatched. The CDR3 protein is CASSRGLAGSTDTQYF. The CDR3 coding sequence is TGTGCCAGCAGCCGGGGACTAGCGGGGAGCACAGATACGCAGTATTTT.

The gene calls are TRBV6-5 and TRBJ1-3; D remains unclear. Trimming left V 5 bases short and J 0 bases short, with 11 bases between. Germline CDR1 is MNHEY and CDR2 is SVGAGI. This CDR3 has 15 residues. The CDR3 DNA sequence: TGTGCCAGCAGTAGAATTAAGAGCTCTGGAAACACCATATATTTT. Translation: CASSRIKSSGNTIYF.

V gene TRBV19 combines with J gene TRBJ2-3, with D possibly being TRBD1 or TRBD2 (5 bases each). The V end lost 10 bases, the J end lost 0 bases, and 14 bases lay between the germline ends. The germline CDR1 and CDR2 sequences are LNHDA and SQIVND (reference sequence). The CDR3 has 14 amino acids. CDR3 loop: CATSGPASTDTQYF. Here the CDR3 DNA reads TGTGCCACCTCGGGGCCCGCCAGCACAGATACGCAGTATTTT.